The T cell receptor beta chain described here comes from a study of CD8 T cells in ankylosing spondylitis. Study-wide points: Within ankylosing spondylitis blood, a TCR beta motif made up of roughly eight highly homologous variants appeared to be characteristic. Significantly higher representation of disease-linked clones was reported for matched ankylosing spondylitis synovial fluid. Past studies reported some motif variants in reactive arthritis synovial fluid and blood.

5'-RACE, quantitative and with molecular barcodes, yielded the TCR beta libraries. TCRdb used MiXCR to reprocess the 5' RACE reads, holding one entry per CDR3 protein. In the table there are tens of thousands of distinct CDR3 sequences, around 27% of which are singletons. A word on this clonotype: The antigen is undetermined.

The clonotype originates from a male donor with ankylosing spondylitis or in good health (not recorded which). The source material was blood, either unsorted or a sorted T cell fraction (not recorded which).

CDR3 sequence reads: CASSRLQGTSTDTQYF. The CDR3 DNA sequence: TGTGCCAGCAGTCGACTGCAGGGGACTAGCACAGATACGCAGTATTTT. The rearrangement joins TRBV6-2 or TRBV6-3 to TRBJ2-3; the D gene could be TRBD1 or TRBD2 (6 bases each). CDR1 MNHEY and CDR2 SVGEGT come from the germline V gene. The V gene lost 5 bases and the J gene lost 0 bases, with 15 bases spanning the gap. The CDR3 is 16 residues long.